The T cell receptor (beta chain) described here comes from a study of cytomegalovirus exposure and HLA in healthy donors. Findings and caveats of the study: The authors listed about 170 TCR beta chains as cytomegalovirus-associated. The classifier was said to identify cytomegalovirus status with high specificity and sensitivity. Most TCR beta V segments were productive about 90% or about 30% of the time in an earlier analysis.

A note on this clone: The antigen remains unidentified.

CDR3 size: 15 residues. Trimming took off 3 bases at V and 5 bases at J, with 16 bases between the two ends. Germline assignment: CDR1 LNHDA and CDR2 SQIVND (reference sequence). The primer mix had 60 Vbeta and 13 Jbeta primers. The method was immunoSEQ multiplex PCR; TCRdb's version includes in-frame clones alone and lacks a portion of them. Of some 70,000 clones in the sample, roughly four fifths were seen once. The sample taken for sequencing was PBMCs. This chain joins TRBV19 and TRBJ2-5; TRBD2 is a possible D gene (6 bases). This sequence originates from a human donor in good health. The CDR3 DNA is TGTGCCAGTAGTATTGACGGAGGGGTGAGTGAGACCCAGTACTTC. Translated, it gives CASSIDGGVSETQYF.